This T cell receptor beta chain is drawn from a study of shared clonotypes between healthy human individuals. Whole-study findings and limits: When compared with the clonotypes that were shared by all four sorted-subset donors, the non-shared clonotypes turned out to have lower generation probabilities.

The table came from immunoSEQ multiplex PCR; TCRdb's copy has only in-frame clones and leaves some out. The data show some 1,600,000 clones, approximately 98% seen once. A note on this clone: The target antigen is unknown.

This CDR3 spans 16 amino acids. Per the germline V gene, CDR1 is MDHEN and CDR2 is SYDVKM. Germline trimming cut 6 bases from V and 6 bases from J; bases unmatched to any gene: 17. The clonotype comes from a man aged 25-45 years in good health. Sequencing was performed on naive CD4+ T cells sorted from blood. Regarding subset: CD45RA+ positively selected. This chain uses TRBV28 with TRBJ2-7; 7 nucleotides align to TRBD2. In DNA form, the CDR3 reads TGTGCCAGCAGACCAAGTTGGGCTAGCGGAGCCGCCGAGCAGTACTTC. Protein sequence: CASRPSWASGAAEQYF.